This T cell receptor (beta chain) stems from a study of OX40 agonist ivuxolimab in advanced cancers. Germline V lookup: CDR1 MGHDK, CDR2 SYGVNS. The CDR3 is 12 amino acids. Trimming left V 4 bases short and J 10 bases short, with 8 bases between. TCRdb's table, derived via immunoSEQ multiplex PCR, lists solely in-frame clones and lacks some. The sample yields roughly 67,000 clones, 80% to 95% seen once. Sequencing was performed on CD4+ or CD8+ T cells sorted from blood, taken in a trial of the OX40 agonist ivuxolimab. The sequence derives from an adult with an advanced solid tumor such as melanoma, head and neck, liver or kidney cancer. The rearrangement uses TRBV25-1 and TRBJ1-6, with D unresolved. CDR3 coding DNA: TGTGCCAGCAGTGTGGAAGGATCACCCCTCCACTTT. It encodes CASSVEGSPLHF.